The next 9 T cell receptor beta chains were all read from a single sample in a study of blood T cell repertoires in COVID-19. Sequencing was performed with immunoSEQ multiplex PCR; in TCRdb, only in-frame clones are kept and a portion is missing. The table lists around 700,000 clones, approximately 90% of them singletons. Sequencing was performed on peripheral blood. These receptors were obtained from a woman younger than 35 with acute or convalescent COVID-19.

The V call is TRBV29-1, the J call TRBJ1-1; possible D gene TRBD1, 5 bases. The germline gives CDR1 SQVTM, CDR2 ANQGSEA. V lost 4 bases, J lost 1 base, and 10 bases lay in between. The length of the CDR3 is 13 residues. Here the CDR3 reads CSVVFRANTEAFF. DNA for the CDR3: TGCAGCGTTGTATTCAGGGCGAACACTGAAGCTTTCTTT.

This clone was recorded once. V usage is TRBV29-1 and J usage is TRBJ1-1; 7 bases are a match to TRBD1. V shed 4 bases and J 10 bases; nucleotides not matched to a gene: 24. CDR1 SQVTM and CDR2 ANQGSEA come from the germline V gene. The CDR3 consists of 17 residues. CDR3 coding DNA: TGCAGCGTTGGAATCCGGGACAGCGTCCGAGATTGGGGTTTAGCTTTCTTT. Protein product: CSVGIRDSVRDWGLAFF. The variable domain in full, with the rest retrieved from reference TRBV29-1 and TRBJ1-1, is SAVISQKPSRDICQRGTSLTIQCQVDSQVTMMFWYRQQPGQSLTLIATANQGSEATYESGFVIDKFPISRPNLTFSTLTVSNMSPEDSSIYLCSVGIRDSVRDWGLAFFGQGTRLTVV.

This clone has a single count. The genes are TRBV4-2 and TRBJ1-1; 7 bases match TRBD1. This CDR3 is 14 amino acids long. The V gene's germline CDR1 is LGHNA and CDR2 YNFKEQ. After removal of 4 bases from V and 4 bases from J, the junction contained 6 bases not matched to a gene. This CDR3 is CASSRGQEPTEAFF. The CDR3 DNA reads as TGTGCCAGCAGCCGAGGACAGGAGCCCACTGAAGCTTTCTTT.

This chain joins TRBV9 and TRBJ1-4, with D hard to call. This CDR3 is 15 amino acids long. Germline V gives CDR1 SGDLS, CDR2 YYNGEE. Trimming removed 0 bases from V and 8 bases from J, with 14 bases in between. CDR3 region: CASSVEEGPWEKLFF. The DNA of the CDR3 is TGTGCCAGCAGCGTAGAGGAGGGCCCTTGGGAAAAACTGTTTTTT.

The rearrangement uses TRBV24-1 and TRBJ1-1, with TRBD1 matching 7 bases. CDR1 and CDR2 (germline): KGHDR, SFDVKD. The CDR3 extends over 15 amino acids. With V trimmed by 5 bases and J by 4 bases, 9 bases remained unmatched. The CDR3 DNA reads as TGTGCCACCAGTGTTCTACAGGGGTCGGTCACTGAAGCTTTCTTT. The encoded protein is CATSVLQGSVTEAFF.

The CDR3 nucleotides read TGTGCCAGTAGTATAGGGGATAGCGGCAATCAGCCCCAGCATTTT. It is translated as CASSIGDSGNQPQHF. This chain connects TRBV19 to TRBJ1-5; D is uncertain. The CDR3 spans 15 residues. Germline values: CDR1 LNHDA, CDR2 SQIVND (reference sequence). Trimming stripped 1 base from V and 2 bases from J, with 9 bases between.

The V gene is TRBV2, the J gene TRBJ2-3; unclear D gene. From germline, CDR1 is SNHLY and CDR2 FYNNEI. The CDR3 has 14 amino acids. V was cut by 4 bases and J by 2 bases, with 10 bases left in between. The chain's CDR3 is CASSVKSVTDTQYF. CDR3 bases: TGTGCCAGCAGTGTGAAGTCAGTCACAGATACGCAGTATTTT.

This chain uses TRBV18 with TRBJ2-7; D might be TRBD2 (7 bases). The CDR3 runs 15 residues. Trimming took 3 bases from V and 2 from J, leaving 14 bases between them. Germline CDR1 is KGHSH and CDR2 is LQKENI. CDR3 amino acids: CASSPGRGGTYEQYF. The DNA for the CDR3 is TGTGCCAGCTCACCGGGCAGGGGAGGGACCTACGAGCAGTACTTC.

The chain uses TRBV2 and TRBJ1-5, with 7 nucleotides matching TRBD1. V dropped 5 bases and J dropped 7; count of bases not matched to a gene: 8. The CDR3 totals 14 residues. Germline values: CDR1 SNHLY, CDR2 FYNNEI. The DNA for the CDR3 is TGTGCCAGCAGTTTAGACAGGGATGGGCAGCCCCAGCATTTT. Translating gives CASSLDRDGQPQHF.